Reported below is one TCR beta chain. The data were produced by immunoSEQ multiplex PCR, yet TCRdb's version contains in-frame clones alone and is incomplete. The sample lists 7,500 to 9,000 clones, roughly 71% occurring once. The CDR3 contains 15 residues. CDR1 and CDR2 from the germline V gene are SGHRS and YFSETQ. The V end was cut by 0 bases, the J end by 2 bases, with 11 bases between. These data come from a study of brain T cells in children with intractable seizures. The sequenced cases were selected for having the highest brain T cell transcript signatures. This specimen consisted of resected brain tissue, obtained at surgery. The source is a girl aged 2-9 years with tuberous sclerosis and intractable seizures. The J gene is TRBJ2-5, the V gene TRBV5-1, with D perhaps TRBD1 (6 bases). For the CDR3, the DNA is TGCGCCAGCAGCTTGGACAGGGTAGGACAAGAGACCCAGTACTTC. Residues: CASSLDRVGQETQYF.